A single sample gave rise to the 25 T cell receptor beta chains below, sequenced in a study of T cells in Graves' hyperthyroidism and ophthalmopathy. The investigators amplified TCR beta CDR3 regions from RNA transcripts. TCR CDR3 regions were first amplified by RT-PCR with HTBI primers. In TCRdb, the multiplex PCR reads were re-called with MiXCR into one record per CDR3 protein. The sample includes 300,000 to 450,000 distinct CDR3 sequences, 15% to 20% seen only once; the top ten take around 35%. The specimen was blood. These receptor sequences come from a young woman with Graves' hyperthyroidism that later progressed to Graves' ophthalmopathy.

Ten or more counts support this clonotype. CDR3 sequence: CASSWSGSGELFF. The CDR3 coding sequence is TGTGCCAGCAGTTGGTCAGGCTCCGGGGAGCTGTTTTTT. The gene calls are TRBV6-2 or TRBV6-3 and TRBJ2-2; D gene unclear. Germline loops: CDR1 MNHEY, CDR2 SVGEGT. This CDR3 has 13 amino acids. Trimming removed 4 bases at V and 6 bases at J, with 9 bases between.

This sequence joins TRBV6-1 and TRBJ1-1; D uncertain. Trimming took off 0 bases at V and 7 bases at J, with 9 bases between the two ends. Germline lookup yields CDR1 MNHNS and CDR2 SASEGT. This CDR3 region has 13 residues. DNA for the CDR3: TGTGCCAGCAGTGAAGCGCCCGGGGTTGAAGCTTTCTTT. It translates to CASSEAPGVEAFF.

The J gene is TRBJ2-1, the V gene TRBV2; tentative D call: TRBD2 (5 bases). Germline lookup yields CDR1 SNHLY and CDR2 FYNNEI. V was cut by 2 bases and J by 0 bases, with 8 bases left in between. The CDR3 spans 15 residues. The CDR3 is CASSETGSSYNEQFF. CDR3 nucleotide sequence: TGTGCCAGCAGTGAAACTGGGAGCTCCTACAATGAGCAGTTCTTC.

In its sample, this clonotype was seen many times. This sequence joins TRBV2 and TRBJ2-3, with 11 bases aligning to TRBD2. Per the germline V gene, CDR1 is SNHLY and CDR2 is FYNNEI. With 8 bases clipped from V and 3 bases from J, the junction kept 13 bases outside the gene matches. The CDR3 is 17 residues long. CDR3 sequence reads: CASHPQGLAGGTDTQYF. The DNA of the CDR3 is TGTGCCAGCCACCCCCAGGGGCTAGCGGGAGGTACAGATACGCAGTATTTT.

This clonotype was seen a handful of times. Germline is not matched at one junction end, which may reflect a read error. The J gene is TRBJ2-7, the V gene TRBV6-2 or TRBV6-3; D gene uncertain. CDR3 size: 12 residues. The germline V gene encodes CDR1 MNHEY and CDR2 SVGEGT. The CDR3 region is CAGSYGFHEQYF. Written as DNA, the CDR3 is TGTGCCGGCAGTTACGGGTTTCACGAGCAGTACTTC.

The gene calls are TRBV28 and TRBJ1-3, with D maybe TRBD1 (6 bases). Trimming removed 8 bases from V and 7 bases from J, with 18 bases in between. Germline lookup yields CDR1 MDHEN and CDR2 SYDVKM. The CDR3 is 14 amino acids. CDR3 region: CASLQGGARNTIYF. The CDR3 DNA follows: TGTGCCAGCCTACAAGGGGGGGCGCGGAACACCATATATTTT.

This clonotype was counted a few times. This chain uses TRBV28 with TRBJ2-1, with unresolved D. The V and J ends lost 3 bases and 0 bases respectively, with 15 bases between them. The CDR3 has 17 amino acids. Per germline, CDR1 MDHEN and CDR2 SYDVKM. The CDR3 sequence: CASSFSMRHSSYNEQFF. DNA of the CDR3: TGTGCCAGCAGTTTTTCTATGAGACATAGCTCCTACAATGAGCAGTTCTTC.

This clonotype was found a few times. This sequence joins TRBV7-9 and TRBJ1-3; the D gene is possibly TRBD1 (5 bases). There are 18 residues in the CDR3. Germline lookup yields CDR1 SEHNR and CDR2 FQNEAQ (reference sequence). Between the trimmed V and J ends, which lost 6 bases and 0 bases, there was a span of 21 bases. As DNA, the CDR3 is TGTGCCAGCAGTTGGGTAGGACAAACGCGCTACTCTGGAAACACCATATATTTT. Translated: CASSWVGQTRYSGNTIYF.

This clonotype was detected ten times or more. This chain uses TRBV6-1 with TRBJ2-3; 9 bases are a match to TRBD1. The CDR3 has 15 residues. Germline lookup yields CDR1 MNHNS and CDR2 SASEGT. J was trimmed by 1 base and V by 6 bases; bases with no gene match: 5. CDR3 DNA sequence: TGTGCCAGCAGCTCGGGACAGGGCGGCACAGATACGCAGTATTTT. Protein sequence: CASSSGQGGTDTQYF.

There are many counts of this clonotype. The rearrangement joins TRBV20-1 to TRBJ1-5; no definite D call. With 6 bases removed from V and 1 base from J, the gap between germline ends came to 10 bases. There are 13 residues in the CDR3. Germline CDR1 is DFQATT and CDR2 is SNEGSKA (reference sequence). The CDR3 loop is CSAKDASNQPQHF. The CDR3 DNA sequence: TGCAGTGCGAAAGATGCGAGCAATCAGCCCCAGCATTTT.

This clonotype was detected once. J is TRBJ1-5 and V is TRBV11-2, with D perhaps TRBD1 (6 bases). V was cut by 0 bases and J by 7 bases, with 19 bases left in between. The germline CDR1 and CDR2 sequences are SGHAT and FQNNGV. The CDR3 has 17 amino acids. CDR3 in amino acids: CASSLDRARGGRQPQHF. The DNA for the CDR3 is TGTGCCAGCAGCTTAGATAGGGCCAGGGGAGGAAGGCAGCCCCAGCATTTT.

This clonotype came up a few times. A much larger clone lies a single base off, so this may be a read error. This chain uses TRBV28 with TRBJ2-7, with D unclear. Germline values: CDR1 MDHEN, CDR2 SYDVKM. The CDR3 is 14 amino acids. Trimming took 6 bases from V and 2 from J, leaving 14 bases between them. The CDR3 here is CASRLVTSTYEQYF. The CDR3, as DNA: TGTGCCAGCAGGTTGGTTACCTCCACCTACGAGCAGTACTTC.

The sample holds a few counts of this clonotype. This chain links TRBV19 with TRBJ2-7; 11 bases line up with TRBD2. Germline trimming cut 4 bases from V and 0 bases from J; bases unmatched to any gene: 8. The CDR3 is 17 amino acids. Looked up from germline, CDR1 is LNHDA and CDR2 is SQIVND (reference sequence). The CDR3 spells CASSTYSGREYSYEQYF. DNA for the CDR3: TGTGCCAGTAGTACTTATAGCGGGAGGGAGTACTCCTACGAGCAGTACTTC.

This clonotype has a count of ten or more. The rearrangement links TRBV10-3 to TRBJ2-7; D is ambiguous. From germline, CDR1 is ENHRY and CDR2 SYGVKD. Trimming left V 0 bases short and J 4 bases short, with 4 bases between. CDR3 length equals 12 residues. CDR3 in amino acids: CAISESNYEQYF. For the CDR3, the DNA is TGTGCCATCAGTGAGTCGAATTACGAGCAGTACTTC.

This clonotype was observed many times. The DNA for the CDR3 is TGTGCCAGCACGACGGGACAGGGGACAGTCTATGGCTACACCTTC. Amino acids: CASTTGQGTVYGYTF. The gene calls are TRBV2 and TRBJ1-2, with 10 bases that match TRBD1. Trimming took 7 bases from V and 4 from J; bases not matched to a gene: 9. The CDR3 totals 15 residues. The V gene's germline CDR1 is SNHLY and CDR2 FYNNEI.

At least ten counts were recorded for this clonotype. This CDR3 is CASSDPPSYEQYF. CDR3 nucleotide sequence: TGTGCCAGCAGTGATCCGCCTTCCTACGAGCAGTACTTC. The rearrangement uses TRBV28 and TRBJ2-7; D is ambiguous. The CDR3 length is 13 residues. Germline V lookup: CDR1 MDHEN, CDR2 SYDVKM. Trimming took off 5 bases at V and 1 base at J, with 9 bases between the two ends.

This chain joins TRBV7-8 and TRBJ2-1; 7 bases align to TRBD1. Germline CDR1 reads SGHVS; CDR2 reads FQNEAQ. J was trimmed by 9 bases and V by 2 bases; bases with no gene match: 10. The CDR3 loop spans 15 amino acids. In nucleotides, the CDR3 is TGTGCCAGCAGCTTACCGACAGGGTCCATGAGTGAGCAGTTCTTC. It is translated as CASSLPTGSMSEQFF.

This sequence joins TRBV30 and TRBJ1-1; perhaps TRBD1 as D (5 bases). Trimming took off 3 bases at V and 5 bases at J, with 13 bases between the two ends. The CDR3 covers 13 residues. CDR1 is GTSNPN, CDR2 SVGIG, per germline (reference sequence). The CDR3 spells CAWRAGGWTEAFF. For the CDR3, the DNA is TGTGCCTGGAGGGCGGGGGGGTGGACTGAAGCTTTCTTT.

With respect to this clonotype: Germline is not matched at one junction end, which may reflect a read error. This chain links TRBV12-3 or TRBV12-4 with TRBJ2-5; D perhaps matches TRBD2 (6 bases). The CDR3 is 15 amino acids. The CDR3 loop is CASCLKAGSEETQYF. CDR3 nucleotides: TGTGCCAGCTGTTTAAAGGCGGGGTCTGAAGAGACCCAGTACTTC.

In its sample, this clonotype was seen a few times. The chain has TRBV12-3 or TRBV12-4 and TRBJ2-1; tentative D call: TRBD2 (6 bases). The CDR3 consists of 16 residues. The V gene lost 1 base and the J gene lost 4 bases, with 14 bases spanning the gap. CDR3 in DNA: TGTGCCAGCAGTTTAGAGGGCGGGATAGTGTACAATGAGCAGTTCTTC. Protein product: CASSLEGGIVYNEQFF.

This clonotype was seen more than once but under ten times. This chain connects TRBV20-1 to TRBJ2-7; D perhaps matches TRBD1 (5 bases). The CDR3 is 12 amino acids. Trimming removed 5 bases from V and 4 bases from J, with 12 bases in between. Per the germline V gene, CDR1 is DFQATT and CDR2 is SNEGSKA (reference sequence). The CDR3 DNA reads as TGCAGTGCTCCACAGGATGGATACGAGCAGTACTTC. It codes for CSAPQDGYEQYF.

The V and J genes are TRBV6-1 and TRBJ2-1; 10 positions agree with TRBD2. The CDR3 is 19 amino acids. V trimming: 4 bases; J trimming: 3 bases; junction bases outside the gene matches: 15. Germline V lookup: CDR1 MNHNS, CDR2 SASEGT. The chain's CDR3 is CASSGGLERGGLVYNEQFF. DNA for the CDR3: TGTGCCAGCAGTGGGGGACTTGAGCGGGGGGGGCTCGTCTACAATGAGCAGTTCTTC.

The chain has TRBV5-5 and TRBJ2-7; D could derive from TRBD1 or TRBD2 (5 bases each). Germline V gene sequence: CDR1 SGHKS, CDR2 YYEKEE (reference sequence). The V and J ends lost 5 bases and 2 bases respectively, with 14 bases between them. There are 14 residues in the CDR3. This chain's CDR3 is CASSSRGVTYEQYF. Written as DNA, the CDR3 is TGTGCCAGCAGTTCCCGAGGGGTAACCTACGAGCAGTACTTC.

This clonotype was seen many times. The chain has TRBV12-3 or TRBV12-4 and TRBJ1-4; perhaps TRBD1 as D (5 bases). This CDR3 is built from 14 residues. V lost 5 bases to trimming and J lost 7 bases, with 14 bases between them. The CDR3 DNA is TGTGCCAGCAGTCCAGGGAACACTCCTGAAAAACTGTTTTTT. Protein sequence: CASSPGNTPEKLFF.

The sample holds many counts of this clonotype. The chain couples TRBV6-1 to TRBJ1-2; D is possibly TRBD1 (5 bases). This CDR3 region has 15 residues. Germline CDR1 is MNHNS and CDR2 is SASEGT. V dropped 5 bases and J dropped 5 bases, with 18 bases sitting between them. The CDR3 DNA follows: TGTGCCAGCAGTTCCAGCCAGGGTTTTATGTATGGCTACACCTTC. This sequence encodes CASSSSQGFMYGYTF.